Listed here are 25 T cell receptor beta chains from one sample, sequenced in a study of early T cells in non-severe SARS-CoV-2 infection. One entry per CDR3 protein, called by TCRdb with MiXCR from the 5' RACE reads. The sample lists just under 90,000 distinct CDR3 sequences, approximately 15% occurring once. Specimen: whole blood. These TCRs come from an adult who was a healthcare worker with PCR-confirmed SARS-CoV-2 infection or an uninfected control (not recorded which).

J is TRBJ2-7 and V is TRBV7-8, with D hard to call. V was shortened by 5 bases and J by 8 bases, with 13 bases between the two germline ends. CDR3 size: 12 residues. The V gene's germline CDR1 is SGHVS and CDR2 FQNEAQ. In nucleotides, the CDR3 is TGTGCCAGCAGCCCCCAGTGGGCGAAGCAGTACTTC. Its protein product is CASSPQWAKQYF.

The rearrangement links TRBV3-1 to TRBJ1-1; no clear D. Germline V gene data show CDR1 as LGHDT and CDR2 as YNNKEL (reference sequence). V was clipped by 1 base and J by 5 bases, with 8 bases between them. The CDR3 has 13 residues. The CDR3 sequence is CASSQVRGTEAFF. The CDR3 nucleotides are TGTGCCAGCAGCCAAGTCCGAGGGACTGAAGCTTTCTTT.

This clonotype was seen only a few times. At one end the junction does not follow the germline gene, possibly because of a read error. V usage is TRBV7-7 and J usage is TRBJ2-6; no firm D call. Germline CDR1 reads SSHAT; CDR2 reads FNYEAQ (reference sequence). CDR3 length: 10 amino acids. CDR3 loop: CASSTTCLAF. The CDR3 DNA is TGTGCCAGCAGTACAACTTGTCTGGCTTTC.

The CDR3 region is CASSSRTHYEQYF. The CDR3 bases are TGTGCCAGCAGCTCCCGGACGCACTACGAGCAGTACTTC. The rearrangement links TRBV7-6 to TRBJ2-7; D is ambiguous. V was pared by 4 bases and J by 3 bases, with 10 bases between. Germline CDR1 SGHVS, CDR2 FNYEAQ. CDR3 length: 13 residues.

There are a few counts of this clonotype. The chain recombines TRBV27 with TRBJ2-2; TRBD2 matches at 9 bases. The CDR3 runs 16 residues. J gave up 5 bases and V 5 bases, and 9 bases lay outside the gene matches. Germline CDR1 MNHEY, CDR2 SMNVEV (reference sequence). CDR3 nucleotide sequence: TGTGCCAGCAGTGGATTTAGCGGGAGAGCGACCGGGGAGCTGTTTTTT. Translation: CASSGFSGRATGELFF.

This clonotype was seen at least ten times. The chain is built from TRBV11-2 and TRBJ2-1; D gene ambiguous. This CDR3 comprises 12 residues. V was cut by 1 base and J by 10 bases, with 8 bases left in between. Germline V gene sequence: CDR1 SGHAT, CDR2 FQNNGV. CDR3 nucleotides: TGTGCCAGCAGCTTAGGTTCCCGGGAGCAGTTCTTC. Translation gives CASSLGSREQFF.

This chain links TRBV3-1 with TRBJ1-4; D not resolved. Germline CDR1 is LGHDT and CDR2 is YNNKEL (reference sequence). The germline V and J ends were trimmed by 2 bases and 14 bases, with 12 bases remaining between them. The CDR3 is made up of 12 amino acids. The CDR3 nucleotides read TGTGCCAGCAGCCAATCAAATTTAAGGCTGTTTTTT. Translation gives CASSQSNLRLFF.

This clonotype was observed a handful of times. This chain connects TRBV13 to TRBJ2-7; perhaps TRBD2 as D (6 bases). Trimming took off 5 bases at V and 3 bases at J, with 14 bases between the two ends. The CDR3 runs 14 residues. Germline V gives CDR1 PRHDT, CDR2 FYEKMQ (reference sequence). The CDR3 region has the DNA TGTGCCAGCAGCCCCGGGAGTCCCCACTACGAGCAGTACTTC. It is translated as CASSPGSPHYEQYF.

The rearrangement joins TRBV29-1 to TRBJ2-7; D is perhaps TRBD1 (6 bases). The germline gives CDR1 SQVTM, CDR2 ANQGSEA. Trimming shortened V by 3 bases and J by 7 bases, and 16 bases separated the two germline ends. CDR3 length: 13 residues. CDR3 amino acids: CSVDDRPTGEQYF. The CDR3 coding sequence is TGCAGCGTTGACGACAGGCCCACGGGGGAGCAGTACTTC.

This chain connects TRBV7-6 to TRBJ1-1; 7 nucleotides match TRBD1. The CDR3 extends over 13 amino acids. V was clipped by 0 bases and J by 12 bases; unmatched bases: 7. CDR1 SGHVS and CDR2 FNYEAQ come from the germline V gene. The CDR3 nucleotides read TGTGCCAGCAGCTTAGCGCGGGACAGTATGCCTTTCTTT. It is translated as CASSLARDSMPFF. The full variable domain, in which reference TRBV7-6 and TRBJ1-1 provide the parts outside the CDR3, is GAGVSQSPRYKVTKRGQDVALRCDPISGHVSLYWYRQALGQGPEFLTYFNYEAQQDKSGLPNDRFSAERPEGSISTLTIQRTEQRDSAMYRCASSLARDSMPFFGQGTRLTVV.

This clonotype was recorded many times. This chain connects TRBV29-1 to TRBJ1-4; D is perhaps TRBD1 (5 bases). The CDR3 is made up of 14 amino acids. From germline, CDR1 is SQVTM and CDR2 ANQGSEA. V gave up 4 bases and J gave up 6 bases, with 15 bases separating them. The CDR3 DNA is TGCAGCGTTGTCCGCCAGGGTGATCATGAAAAACTGTTTTTT. This translates into CSVVRQGDHEKLFF.

At least ten counts were recorded for this clonotype. In DNA, the CDR3 is TGTGCCAGCAGTTACTCCGCGGACACTGAAGCTTTCTTT. Protein sequence: CASSYSADTEAFF. This sequence joins TRBV6-5 and TRBJ1-1; D is undetermined. V was pared by 0 bases and J by 3 bases, with 5 bases between. The CDR3 contains 13 residues. Germline lookup yields CDR1 MNHEY and CDR2 SVGAGI.

In this sample, this clonotype turned up a few times. J is TRBJ2-5 and V is TRBV9, with no clear D. This CDR3 contains 12 residues. The V end was cut by 3 bases, the J end by 5 bases, with 8 bases between. Germline V CDR1 and CDR2: SGDLS, YYNGEE. The CDR3 sequence is CASSGISETQYF. CDR3 sequence (DNA): TGTGCCAGCAGCGGCATTTCGGAGACCCAGTACTTC.

The chain couples TRBV20-1 to TRBJ2-7, with TRBD2 as a possible D gene (6 bases). V was shortened by 8 bases and J by 4 bases, with 15 bases between the two germline ends. This CDR3 is built from 12 residues. In germline, CDR1 is DFQATT, CDR2 SNEGSKA (reference sequence). CDR3: CSTTGLLYEQYF. The CDR3 bases are TGCAGTACTACGGGACTCTTATACGAGCAGTACTTC.

This clonotype was recorded at least ten times. The V gene is TRBV7-9, the J gene TRBJ2-5, with 9 positions matching TRBD1. Germline CDR1 and CDR2: SEHNR and FQNEAQ (reference sequence). The length of the CDR3 is 15 residues. V dropped 3 bases and J dropped 4; count of bases not matched to a gene: 6. DNA for the CDR3: TGTGCCAGCAGCTTTGCAGGACAGGGGAGAGAGACCCAGTACTTC. This encodes CASSFAGQGRETQYF.

This clonotype was recorded only once. Given a much more abundant clone one base away, this may be a read error. This chain connects TRBV10-1 to TRBJ2-7; 8 bases align to TRBD1. This CDR3 is built from 14 residues. The germline CDR1 and CDR2 sequences are WNHNN and SYGVQD (reference sequence). CDR3 coding DNA: TGCGTCAGCAGTTTCCAGGGGGCCGTCTACGAGCAGTACTTC. It translates to CVSSFQGAVYEQYF.

In this sample, this clonotype turned up a few times. CDR3 coding DNA: TGCGCCAGCAGTTCCAGGGACGGCAATCAGCCCCAGCATTTT. Its protein product is CASSSRDGNQPQHF. The chain uses TRBV23-1 and TRBJ1-5; tentative D call: TRBD1 (5 bases). TRBV23-1 is noted as an ORF with a role that remains uncertain. V was cut by 5 bases and J by 2 bases, with 10 bases left in between. There are 14 residues in the CDR3.

The chain links TRBV13 to TRBJ2-7; a possible D gene is TRBD2 (6 bases). This CDR3 is built from 13 residues. Germline CDR1 is PRHDT and CDR2 is FYEKMQ (reference sequence). V was trimmed by 5 bases and J by 6 bases, leaving 14 bases between them. The DNA for the CDR3 is TGTGCCAGCAGCCCGGGACTCAGGAGCGAGCAGTACTTC. Translating gives CASSPGLRSEQYF.

V usage is TRBV9 and J usage is TRBJ2-7; D assignment may be TRBD1 or TRBD2 (5 bases each). The CDR3 runs 15 residues. Germline CDR1 and CDR2: SGDLS and YYNGEE. The V end was cut by 0 bases, the J end by 4 bases, with 14 bases between. CDR3 sequence: CASSVDMRGYYEQYF. The CDR3 DNA sequence: TGTGCCAGCAGCGTAGACATGAGGGGCTATTACGAGCAGTACTTC.

Of note for this clonotype: The junction departs from germline at one end; a sequencing error may be responsible. The chain couples TRBV7-9 to TRBJ2-1; tentatively, D is TRBD2 (6 bases). The germline CDR1 and CDR2 sequences are SEHNR and FQNEAQ (reference sequence). The CDR3 is 14 residues long. The CDR3 DNA follows: TGTGCCAGCAGCTTACTGACTAGTATCAATGAGCAGTCCTTC. Translated, it gives CASSLLTSINEQSF.

The sample holds a few counts of this clonotype. This chain joins TRBV15 and TRBJ2-7; D may be TRBD1 (6 bases). From germline, CDR1 is LNHNV and CDR2 YYDKDF (reference sequence). V was clipped by 4 bases and J by 1 base, with 11 bases between them. This CDR3 comprises 14 residues. CDR3 DNA sequence: TGTGCCACCAGCAAAGAGGGGGATTCCTACGAGCAGTACTTC. Protein: CATSKEGDSYEQYF.

At least ten counts were recorded for this clonotype. V gene TRBV27 combines with J gene TRBJ2-2, with D possibly TRBD2 on 5 matching bases. The CDR3 length is 17 residues. Germline assignment: CDR1 MNHEY and CDR2 SMNVEV (reference sequence). V gave up 5 bases and J gave up 0 bases, with 16 bases separating them. The CDR3 is CASSPLLGDSNTGELFF. The CDR3 region has the DNA TGTGCCAGCAGTCCCCTCCTCGGGGATTCGAACACCGGGGAGCTGTTTTTT.

There are a few counts of this clonotype. The chain uses TRBV4-1 and TRBJ2-7; D gene unclear. Trimming shortened V by 1 base and J by 4 bases, and 8 bases separated the two germline ends. The CDR3 has 13 residues. Germline values: CDR1 MGHRA, CDR2 YSYEKL. The CDR3, as DNA: TGCGCCAGCAGCCAAGTCCTCGGGTACGAGCAGTACTTC. Protein: CASSQVLGYEQYF.

This clonotype was counted at least ten times. The gene calls are TRBV10-3 and TRBJ2-5; 7 nucleotides agree with TRBD2. After removal of 4 bases from V and 1 base from J, the junction contained 3 bases not matched to a gene. The CDR3 is 14 amino acids. Germline lookup yields CDR1 ENHRY and CDR2 SYGVKD. The CDR3 loop reads CAISVTSAQETQYF. CDR3 bases: TGTGCCATCAGTGTCACTAGCGCCCAAGAGACCCAGTACTTC.

The V call is TRBV25-1, the J call TRBJ1-3; tentatively, D is TRBD1 (5 bases). V was pared by 6 bases and J by 6 bases, with 21 bases between. Germline CDR1 is MGHDK and CDR2 is SYGVNS. The CDR3 covers 16 residues. CDR3 nucleotides: TGTGCCAGCAGGGGGATGGGCGGGGGTGATATAAACACCATATATTTT. The encoded protein is CASRGMGGGDINTIYF.